One and the same sample provided the 20 T cell receptor beta chains below, sequenced in a study of T-cell reconstitution after alpha-beta-depleted transplantation in children. Unique molecular identifiers were built into the TCRbeta library. TCRdb re-called the PCR reads with MiXCR, one entry per CDR3 protein. The sample has about 540,000 distinct CDR3 sequences; 15% to 20% are singletons. Source: PBMCs from the stem cell graft donor, taken from the stem cell graft. These receptors all come from a human donor who donated a stem cell graft to a child with acute lymphoblastic leukemia.

This clonotype was seen repeatedly, ten times or more. The chain uses TRBV9 and TRBJ2-2, with unresolved D. Germline V gene data show CDR1 as SGDLS and CDR2 as YYNGEE. The V end lost 1 base, the J end lost 6 bases, and 1 base lay between the germline ends. The length of the CDR3 is 11 residues. The CDR3 loop is CASSVSGELFF. The CDR3 nucleotides read TGTGCCAGCAGCGTATCCGGGGAGCTGTTTTTT.

The chain uses TRBV25-1 and TRBJ1-4; TRBD1 matches at 9 bases. V lost 4 bases, J lost 10 bases, and 7 bases stayed unmatched. CDR1 and CDR2 (germline): MGHDK, SYGVNS. This CDR3 is built from 14 residues. The CDR3 reads CASSGGTGMVKLFF. CDR3 DNA: TGTGCCAGCAGTGGGGGGACAGGGATGGTAAAACTGTTTTTT.

This clonotype showed up just a few times. V usage is TRBV5-1 and J usage is TRBJ1-6; 9 nucleotides agree with TRBD1. Germline CDR1 reads SGHRS; CDR2 reads YFSETQ. The ends lost 0 bases at V and 11 bases at J; junction bases unmatched: 9. The CDR3 has 16 amino acids. This CDR3 is CASSLDPGTGRPPLHF. The CDR3 coding sequence is TGCGCCAGCAGCTTGGACCCCGGGACAGGGAGGCCACCCCTCCACTTT.

This rearrangement joins TRBV20-1 to TRBJ2-7; 9 positions agree with TRBD1. Unmatched junction bases numbered 7, after V lost 7 bases and J lost 0 bases. CDR1 is DFQATT, CDR2 SNEGSKA, per germline (reference sequence). CDR3 length: 14 amino acids. The CDR3: CSVTGGSSSYEQYF. In DNA form, the CDR3 reads TGCAGTGTAACAGGGGGCTCGAGCTCCTACGAGCAGTACTTC.

The chain links TRBV29-1 to TRBJ2-1; D could derive from TRBD1 or TRBD2 (5 bases each). The germline V gene encodes CDR1 SQVTM and CDR2 ANQGSEA. This CDR3 region has 14 residues. The V and J ends lost 8 bases and 2 bases respectively, with 16 bases between them. CDR3: CSLSGTGAYNEQFF. In DNA form, the CDR3 reads TGCAGCCTTTCCGGGACCGGGGCCTACAATGAGCAGTTCTTC.

At least ten counts were recorded for this clonotype. This chain links TRBV5-1 with TRBJ1-1; perhaps TRBD1 as D (6 bases). Trimming left V 4 bases short and J 2 bases short, with 12 bases between. The CDR3 has 14 amino acids. Germline V gene lookup returns CDR1 SGHRS and CDR2 YFSETQ. This CDR3 is CASSPTGLNTEAFF. The CDR3, as DNA: TGCGCCAGCAGCCCGACAGGACTAAACACTGAAGCTTTCTTT.

This clonotype was counted between two and nine times. The chain carries TRBV12-3 or TRBV12-4 and TRBJ2-1; 11 bases are shared with TRBD2. The V segment lost 6 bases and the J segment 2 bases; nucleotides outside the gene matches: 9. The CDR3 has 17 amino acids. The CDR3 DNA reads as TGTGCCAGCAGCTTAACCGGGACTAGCGGAGCCTACAATGAGCAGTTCTTC. The encoded protein is CASSLTGTSGAYNEQFF.

The J gene is TRBJ2-7, the V gene TRBV7-9, with a tentative D call TRBD2 (5 bases). The germline V gene has CDR1 SEHNR and CDR2 FQNEAQ (reference sequence). Trimming removed 5 bases at V and 6 bases at J, with 17 bases between. This CDR3 comprises 14 residues. CDR3 sequence: CASSLSSMRAEQYF. CDR3 nucleotides: TGTGCCAGCAGCCTTAGTAGTATGAGGGCCGAGCAGTACTTC.

This chain's CDR3 is CASSQSTGDGYTF. As DNA, the CDR3 is TGTGCCAGCAGCCAAAGTACAGGGGACGGCTACACCTTC. V is TRBV3-1 and J is TRBJ1-2; TRBD1 agrees at 7 bases. V was pared by 2 bases and J by 8 bases, with 5 bases of the junction left unmatched. Germline V CDR1 and CDR2: LGHDT, YNNKEL (reference sequence). The CDR3 has 13 residues. The entire variable domain, with the rest obtained from reference TRBV3-1 and TRBJ1-2, is as follows: DTAVSQTPKYLVTQMGNDKSIKCEQNLGHDTMYWYKQDSKKFLKIMFSYNNKELIINETVPNRFSPKSPDKAHLNLHINSLELGDSAVYFCASSQSTGDGYTFGSGTRLTVV.

This clonotype turned up a few times. The rearrangement links TRBV20-1 to TRBJ2-7, with 7 bases lining up with TRBD2. V trimming: 3 bases; J trimming: 3 bases; junction bases outside the gene matches: 5. The CDR3 is made up of 13 amino acids. The germline V gene encodes CDR1 DFQATT and CDR2 SNEGSKA (reference sequence). CDR3 loop: CSASREEDYEQYF. CDR3 sequence (DNA): TGCAGTGCTAGCCGGGAGGAGGACTACGAGCAGTACTTC.

This clonotype turned up a few times. The chain uses TRBV6-5 and TRBJ2-3; 8 bases match TRBD2. Germline V gene lookup returns CDR1 MNHEY and CDR2 SVGAGI. The CDR3 is 16 amino acids. With V trimmed by 2 bases and J by 2 bases, 6 bases remained unmatched. CDR3 region: CASSYALAELTDTQYF. CDR3 DNA sequence: TGTGCCAGCAGTTACGCACTAGCGGAACTCACAGATACGCAGTATTTT.

V and J are TRBV20-1 and TRBJ2-2; TRBD1 is a possible D gene (5 bases). The germline V gene encodes CDR1 DFQATT and CDR2 SNEGSKA (reference sequence). The CDR3 is 14 residues long. V was trimmed by 1 base and J by 2 bases, leaving 8 bases between them. In DNA, the CDR3 is TGCAGTGCTAGAGGCGACAGTAACACCGGGGAGCTGTTTTTT. Translating it yields CSARGDSNTGELFF.

This clonotype was seen a few times. The genes are TRBV19 and TRBJ2-1, with 7 positions matching TRBD2. V trimming: 5 bases; J trimming: 5 bases; junction bases outside the gene matches: 12. Per germline, CDR1 LNHDA and CDR2 SQIVND (reference sequence). There are 16 residues in the CDR3. DNA for the CDR3: TGTGCCAGTAGTCCCTCCCTCCTAGCGGTCCACAATGAGCAGTTCTTC. Amino acid sequence: CASSPSLLAVHNEQFF.

Details on this clonotype: One junction end does not reproduce the germline sequence, and a read error may be involved. CDR3 in DNA: TGCAGCGTACCCCATCGGACCATCTACAATGAGCAGTTTTTC. Residues: CSVPHRTIYNEQFF. The chain uses TRBV29-1 and TRBJ2-1; D is undetermined. This CDR3 contains 14 residues. Germline CDR1 SQVTM, CDR2 ANQGSEA.

This clonotype was seen more than once but under ten times. The junction and the germline gene differ at one end; a read error may be behind it. The chain couples TRBV12-3 or TRBV12-4 to TRBJ1-2; D unresolved. The CDR3 sequence is 12 residues long. This chain's CDR3 is CRDGTAGYGYTF. In DNA form, the CDR3 reads TGCCGTGACGGAACAGCGGGCTATGGCTACACCTTC.

J is TRBJ2-7 and V is TRBV4-1, with D tentatively TRBD1 or TRBD2 (5 bases each). The CDR3 spans 16 residues. From germline, CDR1 is MGHRA and CDR2 YSYEKL. The V gene lost 2 bases and the J gene lost 5 bases, with 19 bases spanning the gap. CDR3 nucleotides: TGCGCCAGCAGCCAACCCGGGGCGGGTATTATCGACGAGCAGTACTTC. Protein: CASSQPGAGIIDEQYF.

The table lists this clonotype with a few counts. The J gene is TRBJ2-6, the V gene TRBV27; unclear D gene. Between the trimmed V and J ends, which lost 1 base and 4 bases, there was a span of 11 bases. CDR3 size: 16 residues. CDR1 and CDR2 (germline): MNHEY, SMNVEV (reference sequence). This CDR3 reads CASSLLQPAGANVLTF. The CDR3 DNA reads TGTGCCAGCAGTTTATTACAGCCTGCCGGGGCCAACGTCCTGACTTTC.

This clonotype was detected many times. The V gene is TRBV7-3, the J gene TRBJ2-3; D not resolved. The germline V gene encodes CDR1 SGHTA and CDR2 FQGTGA. The CDR3 totals 13 residues. The V end lost 7 bases, the J end lost 2 bases, and 10 bases lay between the germline ends. The CDR3 here is CASTGGYTDTQYF. CDR3 sequence (DNA): TGTGCCAGCACTGGCGGATACACAGATACGCAGTATTTT.

This chain joins TRBV12-3 or TRBV12-4 and TRBJ2-5; TRBD1 matches at 7 bases. V gave up 3 bases and J gave up 5 bases; unmatched junction bases: 3. CDR3 length: 13 residues. CDR3 residues: CASSLRGPETQYF. The DNA of the CDR3 is TGTGCCAGCAGTTTGAGGGGGCCGGAGACCCAGTACTTC.

The chain uses TRBV9 and TRBJ2-7; 10 bases are shared with TRBD1. Germline CDR1 and CDR2: SGDLS and YYNGEE. The CDR3 length is 15 residues. V lost 0 bases to trimming and J lost 2 bases; unmatched junction nucleotides: 2. The CDR3 here is CASSVGGTGAYEQYF. CDR3 DNA sequence: TGTGCCAGCAGCGTAGGAGGGACAGGGGCCTACGAGCAGTACTTC.